Following are 17 T cell receptor beta chains from one sample sequenced in a study of circulating and synovial CD4+ cells in juvenile arthritis. TCRdb keeps only in-frame clones here, not all; method: immunoSEQ multiplex PCR. The table includes some 35,000 clones, about 94% detected once. The sample taken for sequencing was CD4+ T cells from blood. These receptors all stem from a human donor with juvenile idiopathic arthritis.

Written as DNA, the CDR3 is TGTGCCAGTAGTATATCCGAAGCCCGATCCTATGGCTACACCTTC. It translates to CASSISEARSYGYTF. The genes are TRBV19 and TRBJ1-2, with unresolved D. Trimming removed 2 bases at V and 4 bases at J, with 14 bases between. The CDR3 has 15 amino acids. Germline CDR1 reads LNHDA; CDR2 reads SQIVND (reference sequence).

V gene TRBV9 combines with J gene TRBJ2-5, with TRBD2 identical over 11 bases. This CDR3 has 17 amino acids. J was trimmed by 2 bases and V by 0 bases; bases with no gene match: 6. In germline, CDR1 is SGDLS, CDR2 YYNGEE. The DNA of the CDR3 is TGTGCCAGCAGCGTAGGCCCCACTAGCGGGGGACAAGAGACCCAGTACTTC. Translation gives CASSVGPTSGGQETQYF.

As for this clone: Sequence at one end of the junction differs from germline and may be a read error. The sample has other DNA sequences that encode this CDR3 too. This chain joins TRBV7-2 and TRBJ1-6; possible D gene TRBD1, 5 bases. Germline V CDR1 and CDR2: SGHTA, FQGNSA. The CDR3 sequence is 17 residues long. The CDR3 loop reads CASSSGQSLVYNSPLHF. The CDR3 DNA reads as TGTGCCAGCAGCTCCGGACAATCCCTTGTCTATAATTCCCCCCTCCACTTT.

This chain connects TRBV7-9 to TRBJ1-4, with TRBD1 matching over 10 bases. The CDR3 loop spans 17 amino acids. The trim removed 5 bases at V and 2 bases at J, leaving 8 bases unmatched. The germline CDR1 and CDR2 sequences are SEHNR and FQNEAQ (reference sequence). CDR3 protein: CASSDRGRESTNEKLFF. CDR3 in DNA: TGTGCCAGCAGCGACAGGGGGCGCGAGTCTACTAATGAAAAACTGTTTTTT.

This CDR3 is CASRRTGEQYF. For the CDR3, the DNA is TGTGCCAGCAGAAGGACAGGGGAGCAGTACTTC. The V gene is TRBV6-1, the J gene TRBJ2-7, with 8 bases aligning to TRBD1. Germline CDR1 MNHNS, CDR2 SASEGT. The CDR3 loop spans 11 amino acids. V lost 6 bases and J lost 7; bases outside the gene matches: 2.

This clone was recorded only once. This rearrangement joins TRBV4-3 to TRBJ1-5; TRBD1 matches at 8 bases. Germline CDR1 LGHNA, CDR2 YSLEER. V trimming: 3 bases; J trimming: 6 bases; junction bases outside the gene matches: 7. The CDR3 spans 15 residues. The CDR3 loop is CASSQNYRGAQPQHF. Written as DNA, the CDR3 is TGCGCCAGCAGCCAGAACTACAGGGGGGCTCAGCCCCAGCATTTT.

The chain has TRBV2 and TRBJ2-5; TRBD2 agrees at 8 bases. Per the germline V gene, CDR1 is SNHLY and CDR2 is FYNNEI. The CDR3 extends over 18 amino acids. The V segment lost 4 bases and the J segment 5 bases; nucleotides outside the gene matches: 18. CDR3 coding DNA: TGTGCCAGCAGTGTTCTCCGCCCTAGCGGGCCTTCCCGGGAGACCCAGTACTTC. It translates to CASSVLRPSGPSRETQYF.

This chain links TRBV19 with TRBJ1-3; TRBD1 aligns across 8 bases. V lost 6 bases and J lost 0; bases outside the gene matches: 7. The germline V gene encodes CDR1 LNHDA and CDR2 SQIVND (reference sequence). The CDR3 runs 16 residues. The DNA of the CDR3 is TGTGCCAGTAGGACAGGGGAAGTCCTCTCTGGAAACACCATATATTTT. This gives the protein CASRTGEVLSGNTIYF.

This clone has only one observation. This chain connects TRBV9 to TRBJ2-2; perhaps TRBD2 as D (7 bases). From germline, CDR1 is SGDLS and CDR2 YYNGEE. This CDR3 spans 15 amino acids. The V end lost 2 bases, the J end lost 7 bases, and 15 bases lay between the germline ends. The CDR3 here is CASSVEGGPIGELFF. The CDR3 nucleotides are TGTGCCAGCAGCGTTGAGGGGGGGCCTATCGGGGAGCTGTTTTTT. The whole variable domain, remainder taken from reference TRBV9 and TRBJ2-2, is DSGVTQTPKHLITATGQRVTLRCSPRSGDLSVYWYQQSLDQGLQFLIQYYNGEERAKGNILERFSAQQFPDLHSELNLSSLELGDSALYFCASSVEGGPIGELFFGEGSRLTVL.

This clone was counted once. J is TRBJ1-2 and V is TRBV19, with D hard to call. The CDR3 loop spans 14 amino acids. Germline V lookup: CDR1 LNHDA, CDR2 SQIVND (reference sequence). V gave up 3 bases and J gave up 4 bases, with 12 bases separating them. CDR3 loop: CASSISGVGYGYTF. The CDR3 DNA reads TGTGCCAGTAGTATCTCCGGGGTGGGCTATGGCTACACCTTC.

The rearrangement joins TRBV2 to TRBJ1-5, with D uncertain. V was shortened by 5 bases and J by 4 bases, with 15 bases between the two germline ends. Germline V gene sequence: CDR1 SNHLY, CDR2 FYNNEI. This CDR3 is built from 15 residues. CDR3 residues: CASSFQDGRNQPQHF. The CDR3 region has the DNA TGTGCCAGCAGTTTCCAAGATGGGCGTAATCAGCCCCAGCATTTT.

The chain carries TRBV11-3 and TRBJ1-3, with no clear D. V lost 5 bases, J lost 0 bases, and 11 bases lay in between. Germline loops: CDR1 SGHNT, CDR2 YENEEA. CDR3 length: 15 residues. DNA of the CDR3: TGTGCCAGCAGCGACGGACTGAACTCTGGAAACACCATATATTTT. It encodes CASSDGLNSGNTIYF.

V is TRBV2 and J is TRBJ2-6; no clear D gene. V lost 6 bases and J lost 4, with 4 bases in between. The V gene's germline CDR1 is SNHLY and CDR2 FYNNEI. The CDR3 is 12 residues long. CDR3 in amino acids: CASSLGANVLTF. The CDR3, as DNA: TGTGCCAGCAGCCTAGGGGCCAACGTCCTGACTTTC.

The chain employs TRBV7-3 and TRBJ2-6; D gene uncertain. V was shortened by 3 bases and J by 0 bases, with 3 bases between the two germline ends. From germline, CDR1 is SGHTA and CDR2 FQGTGA. CDR3 length: 14 amino acids. The CDR3 reads CASSLASGANVLTF. For the CDR3, the DNA is TGTGCCAGCAGCTTGGCCTCTGGGGCCAACGTCCTGACTTTC.

V and J are TRBV10-2 and TRBJ2-2; TRBD2 is a possible D gene (7 bases). The germline gives CDR1 WSHSY, CDR2 SAAADI. V gave up 6 bases and J gave up 4 bases, with 21 bases separating them. This CDR3 comprises 17 residues. The DNA for the CDR3 is TGCGCCAGCAGGGGGGGGTATCTAAGGGGGGGCACCGGGGAGCTGTTTTTT. This codes for CASRGGYLRGGTGELFF.

The CDR3: CASSVKKGDNYGYTF. Written as DNA, the CDR3 is TGTGCCAGCAGTGTAAAGAAGGGGGACAACTATGGCTACACCTTC. The J gene is TRBJ1-2, the V gene TRBV25-1; D is possibly TRBD1 (6 bases). Germline assignment: CDR1 MGHDK and CDR2 SYGVNS. Deletions cut 4 bases from V and 2 bases from J, with 14 bases between. The CDR3 consists of 15 residues.

In its sample, this clone was seen once. The rearrangement links TRBV6-6 to TRBJ2-1; TRBD2 matches 9 bases. The germline gives CDR1 MNHNY, CDR2 SVGAGI (reference sequence). After removal of 5 bases from V and 1 base from J, the junction contained 6 bases not matched to a gene. The CDR3 has 16 residues. Here the CDR3 DNA reads TGTGCCAGCAGTCCTAGCGGGGTTAGGTCCTACAATGAGCAGTTCTTC. This gives the protein CASSPSGVRSYNEQFF.